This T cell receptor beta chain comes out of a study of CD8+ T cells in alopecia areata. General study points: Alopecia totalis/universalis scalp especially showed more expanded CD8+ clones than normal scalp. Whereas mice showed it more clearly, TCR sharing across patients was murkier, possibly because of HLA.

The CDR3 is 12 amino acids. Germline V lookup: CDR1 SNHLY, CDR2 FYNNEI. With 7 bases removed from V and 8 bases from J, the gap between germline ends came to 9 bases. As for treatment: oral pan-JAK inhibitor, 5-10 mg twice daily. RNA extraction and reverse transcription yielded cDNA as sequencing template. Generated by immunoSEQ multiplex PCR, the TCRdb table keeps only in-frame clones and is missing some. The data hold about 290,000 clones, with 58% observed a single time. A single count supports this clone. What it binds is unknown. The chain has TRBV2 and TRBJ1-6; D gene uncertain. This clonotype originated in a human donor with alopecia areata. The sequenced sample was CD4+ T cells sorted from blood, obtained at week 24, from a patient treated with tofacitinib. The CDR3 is CASMIRDSPLHF. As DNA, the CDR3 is TGTGCCAGCATGATTCGGGATTCACCCCTCCACTTT.